This T cell receptor (beta chain) was sequenced for a study of cytotoxic CD8 clonotypes in ibrutinib-treated CLL. J was trimmed by 1 base and V by 5 bases; bases with no gene match: 10. CDR3 size: 17 residues. Germline V gene lookup returns CDR1 SEHNR and CDR2 FQNEAQ (reference sequence). In the case of this clone: Antigen: not known.

The table came from immunoSEQ multiplex PCR; TCRdb's copy has only in-frame clones and leaves some out. The sample holds tens of thousands of clones; around 84% are singletons and the top ten take under 6%. Study-wide points: Baseline values of clonality outstripped age-matched healthy donors and followed circulating CD8+ T-cell counts.

The sample in question was PBMCs, obtained before ibrutinib treatment. The rearrangement links TRBV7-9 to TRBJ1-1; 10 positions match TRBD1. This sequence originates from a human donor with chronic lymphocytic leukemia. The CDR3 loop reads CASSPGRQGASNTEAFF. Here the CDR3 DNA reads TGTGCCAGCAGCCCAGGCCGACAGGGGGCGTCGAACACTGAAGCTTTCTTT.